This TCR beta chain is from a study of glioma-infiltrating T cells. The iRepertoire nested amplicon-rescue multiplex PCR amplified TCR alpha and beta CDR3s from RNA. Tissue mRNA or PBMC total RNA, about 95-450 ng, went into one-step reverse transcription and amplification. TCRdb fed the multiplex PCR reads into MiXCR, producing one record per CDR3 protein. The sample lists 20,000 to 25,000 distinct CDR3 sequences, about 22% seen once, with roughly 14% in the top ten. The CDR3 contains 13 residues. The germline V gene has CDR1 SGHRS and CDR2 YFSETQ. The ends lost 0 bases at V and 14 bases at J; junction bases unmatched: 6. About this clonotype itself: Its antigen is not identified.

Study-wide results and limits: Only very few CDR3 sequences appeared in both tissue and blood. Above-expected tissue-blood divergence occurred in all gliomas, most in low-grade ones.

The chain recombines TRBV5-1 with TRBJ1-4, with 8 bases identical to TRBD1. Sequencing was done on a sample of glioma tissue, nonneoplastic brain tissue, or PBMCs (not recorded which). The clonotype was recovered from a human donor with low-grade glioma or glioblastoma, undergoing nonglioma brain surgery, or in good health (not recorded which). The chain's CDR3 is CASSLEGQGFLFF. CDR3 bases: TGCGCCAGCAGCTTGGAAGGACAGGGTTTTCTGTTTTTT.